The clone carrying this T cell receptor (beta chain) has only a few counts. Its antigen is unknown. The sample comes from a study of OX40 agonist ivuxolimab in advanced cancers. Looking at the study overall: Partial responses were achieved by three patients, one with hepatocellular carcinoma and two with cutaneous melanoma.

The repertoire was sequenced with immunoSEQ multiplex PCR; TCRdb's copy has only in-frame clones and lacks some. Among over 55,000 clones listed, 80% were seen once. Overall study results and limits: Averaging showed that CD8+ T cells had more expanded clones than CD4+ did.

Source: CD4+ or CD8+ T cells sorted from blood, taken in a trial of the OX40 agonist ivuxolimab. This sequence was found in an adult with an advanced solid tumor such as melanoma, head and neck, liver or kidney cancer.

The CDR3 here is CASRGGEHSGANVLTF. The CDR3 DNA reads as TGCGCCAGCAGGGGGGGAGAGCACTCTGGGGCCAACGTCCTGACTTTC. The chain is built from TRBV4-3 and TRBJ2-6; D is possibly TRBD2 (6 bases). The CDR3 runs to 16 residues. From germline, CDR1 is LGHNA and CDR2 YSLEER. Trimming took 6 bases from V and 0 from J, leaving 12 bases between them.